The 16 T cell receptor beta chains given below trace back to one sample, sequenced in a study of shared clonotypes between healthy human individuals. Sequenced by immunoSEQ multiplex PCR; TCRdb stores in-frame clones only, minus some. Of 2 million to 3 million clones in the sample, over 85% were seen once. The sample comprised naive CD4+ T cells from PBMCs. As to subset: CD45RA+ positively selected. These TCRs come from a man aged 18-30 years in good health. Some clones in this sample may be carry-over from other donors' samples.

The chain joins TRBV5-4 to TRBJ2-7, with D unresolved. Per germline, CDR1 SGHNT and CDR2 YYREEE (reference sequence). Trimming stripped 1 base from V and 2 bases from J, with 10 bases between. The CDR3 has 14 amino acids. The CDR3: CASSLNTGPYEQYF. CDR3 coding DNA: TGTGCCAGCAGCTTGAACACTGGACCCTACGAGCAGTACTTC. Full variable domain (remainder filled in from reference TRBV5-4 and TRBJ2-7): ETGVTQSPTHLIKTRGQQVTLRCSSQSGHNTVSWYQQALGQGPQFIFQYYREEENGRGNFPPRFSGLQFPNYSSELNVNALELDDSALYLCASSLNTGPYEQYFGPGTRLTVT.

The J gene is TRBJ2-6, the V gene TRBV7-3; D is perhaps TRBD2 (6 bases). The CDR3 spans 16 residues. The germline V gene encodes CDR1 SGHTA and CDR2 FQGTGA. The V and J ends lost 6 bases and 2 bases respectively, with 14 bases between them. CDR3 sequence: CASREGMVPGANVLTF. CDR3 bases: TGTGCCAGCAGGGAGGGGATGGTCCCTGGGGCCAACGTCCTGACTTTC.

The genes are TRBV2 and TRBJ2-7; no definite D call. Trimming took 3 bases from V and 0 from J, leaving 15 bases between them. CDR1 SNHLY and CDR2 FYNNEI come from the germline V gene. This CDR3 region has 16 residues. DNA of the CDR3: TGTGCCAGCAGTGAGGTACCCGGTTGGAGCTCCTACGAGCAGTACTTC. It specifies CASSEVPGWSSYEQYF.

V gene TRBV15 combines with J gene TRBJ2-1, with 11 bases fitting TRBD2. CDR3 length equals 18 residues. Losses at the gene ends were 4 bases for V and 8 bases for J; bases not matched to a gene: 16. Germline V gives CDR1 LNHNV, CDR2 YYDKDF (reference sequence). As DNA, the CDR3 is TGTGCCACCAGCAAAAACCCACTTAGCGGGAGGGCCACGGATGAGCAGTTCTTC. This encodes CATSKNPLSGRATDEQFF.

The CDR3 here is CASSYASSGSKNTQYF. CDR3 DNA sequence: TGTGCCAGCAGTTACGCCTCTAGCGGGAGTAAGAATACGCAGTATTTT. V usage is TRBV6-6 and J usage is TRBJ2-3, with 10 bases lining up with TRBD2. There are 16 residues in the CDR3. Germline trimming cut 2 bases from V and 7 bases from J; bases unmatched to any gene: 9. Per the germline V gene, CDR1 is MNHNY and CDR2 is SVGAGI (reference sequence).

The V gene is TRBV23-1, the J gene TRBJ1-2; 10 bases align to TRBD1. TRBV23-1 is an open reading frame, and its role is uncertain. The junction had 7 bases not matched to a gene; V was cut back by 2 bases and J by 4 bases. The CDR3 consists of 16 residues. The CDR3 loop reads CASSQIGTGEAYGYTF. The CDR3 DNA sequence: TGCGCCAGCAGTCAAATCGGGACAGGGGAAGCCTATGGCTACACCTTC.

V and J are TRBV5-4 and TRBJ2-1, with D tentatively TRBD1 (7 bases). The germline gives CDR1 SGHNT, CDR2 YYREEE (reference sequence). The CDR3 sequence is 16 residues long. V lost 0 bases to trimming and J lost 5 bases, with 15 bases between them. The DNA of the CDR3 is TGTGCCAGCAGCTTGGGGGGCAGGGGGACTGACAATGAGCAGTTCTTC. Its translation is CASSLGGRGTDNEQFF.

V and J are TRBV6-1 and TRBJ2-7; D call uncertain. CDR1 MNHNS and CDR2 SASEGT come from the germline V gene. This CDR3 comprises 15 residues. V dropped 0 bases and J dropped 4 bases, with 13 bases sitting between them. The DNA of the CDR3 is TGTGCCAGCAGTGAAGCCTATAAGGGTACTTACGAGCAGTACTTC. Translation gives CASSEAYKGTYEQYF.

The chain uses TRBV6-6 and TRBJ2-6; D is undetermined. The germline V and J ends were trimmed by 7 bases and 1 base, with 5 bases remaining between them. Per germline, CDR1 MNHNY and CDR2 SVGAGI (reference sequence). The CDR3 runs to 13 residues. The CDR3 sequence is CASKGSGANVLTF. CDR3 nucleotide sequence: TGTGCCAGCAAAGGGTCTGGGGCCAACGTCCTGACTTTC.

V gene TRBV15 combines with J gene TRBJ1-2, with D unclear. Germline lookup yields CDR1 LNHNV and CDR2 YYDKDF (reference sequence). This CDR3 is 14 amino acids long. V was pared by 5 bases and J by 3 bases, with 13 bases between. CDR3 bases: TGTGCCACCAGCTTGGGCGGTGCAGACTATGGCTACACCTTC. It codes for CATSLGGADYGYTF.

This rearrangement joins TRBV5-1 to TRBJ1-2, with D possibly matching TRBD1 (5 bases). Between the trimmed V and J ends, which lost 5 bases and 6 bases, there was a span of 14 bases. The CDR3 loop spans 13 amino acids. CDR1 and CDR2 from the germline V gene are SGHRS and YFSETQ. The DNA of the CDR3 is TGCGCCAGCAGAAACCGAGGGGCGGATGGCTACACCTTC. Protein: CASRNRGADGYTF. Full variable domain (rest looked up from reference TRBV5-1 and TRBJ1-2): KAGVTQTPRYLIKTRGQQVTLSCSPISGHRSVSWYQQTPGQGLQFLFEYFSETQRNKGNFPGRFSGRQFSNSRSEMNVSTLELGDSALYLCASRNRGADGYTFGSGTRLTVV.

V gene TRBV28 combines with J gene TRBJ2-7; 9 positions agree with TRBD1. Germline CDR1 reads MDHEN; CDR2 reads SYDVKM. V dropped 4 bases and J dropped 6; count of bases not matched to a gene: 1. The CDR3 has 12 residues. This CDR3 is CASSSQGAEQYF. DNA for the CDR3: TGTGCCAGCAGTTCACAGGGGGCCGAGCAGTACTTC.

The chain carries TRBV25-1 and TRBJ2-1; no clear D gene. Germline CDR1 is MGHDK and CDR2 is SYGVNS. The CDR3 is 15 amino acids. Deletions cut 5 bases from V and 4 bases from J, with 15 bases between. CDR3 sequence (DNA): TGTGCCAGCAGTAGGGCCGGCTCTGTGTACAATGAGCAGTTCTTC. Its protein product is CASSRAGSVYNEQFF.

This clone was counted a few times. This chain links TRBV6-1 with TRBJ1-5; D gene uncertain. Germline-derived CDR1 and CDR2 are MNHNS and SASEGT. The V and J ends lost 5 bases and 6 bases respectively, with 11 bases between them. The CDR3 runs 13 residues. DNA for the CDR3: TGTGCCAGCAGTATTGCCGGGTCTCAGCCCCAGCATTTT. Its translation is CASSIAGSQPQHF.

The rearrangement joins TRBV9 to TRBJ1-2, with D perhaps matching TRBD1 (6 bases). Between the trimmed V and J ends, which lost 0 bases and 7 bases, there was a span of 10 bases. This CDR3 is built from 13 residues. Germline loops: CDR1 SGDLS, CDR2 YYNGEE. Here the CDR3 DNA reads TGTGCCAGCAGCGTAGTAGGACAGTCTGGCTACACCTTC. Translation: CASSVVGQSGYTF.

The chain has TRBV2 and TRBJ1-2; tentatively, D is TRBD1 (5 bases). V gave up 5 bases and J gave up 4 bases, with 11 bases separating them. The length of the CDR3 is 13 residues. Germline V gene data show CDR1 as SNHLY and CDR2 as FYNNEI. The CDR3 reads CASSTGTPYGYTF. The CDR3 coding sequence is TGTGCCAGCAGTACCGGGACCCCCTATGGCTACACCTTC.